Sequencing of this T cell receptor beta chain was carried out in a study of T cell responses to AZD1222 COVID-19 vaccine. Study results and limitations: Repertoires were obtained only post-peak T cell response. Clonal diversity was possibly underestimated; the donors were predominantly white British and more often female.

This CDR3 is 13 amino acids long. The V gene end was trimmed by 5 bases and the J gene end by 7 bases; junction bases not matched to a gene: 5. Per germline, CDR1 SGHRS and CDR2 YFSETQ. A word on this clone: The target antigen is unknown.

The data were produced by immunoSEQ multiplex PCR, yet TCRdb's version contains in-frame clones alone and is incomplete. The sample lists roughly 97,000 clones, about 89% occurring once. Specimen: peripheral blood, collected 28 days after the second dose of the MenACWY control vaccine. The chain employs TRBV5-1 and TRBJ2-7, with TRBD1 matching over 11 bases. The receptor comes from an adult who received the MenACWY meningococcal vaccine as a control. The CDR3, as DNA: TGCGCCAGCAGGTGGACAGGGGGCGGGGAGCAGTACTTC. Encoded protein: CASRWTGGGEQYF.